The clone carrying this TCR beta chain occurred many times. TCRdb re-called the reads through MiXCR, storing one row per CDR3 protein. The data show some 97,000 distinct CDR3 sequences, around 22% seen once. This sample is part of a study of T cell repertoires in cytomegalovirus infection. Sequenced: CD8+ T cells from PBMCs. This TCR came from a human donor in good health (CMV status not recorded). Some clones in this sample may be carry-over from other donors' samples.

CDR3 coding DNA: TGTGCCAGCAGCCCGAAGCCCCTGGACAGCTACGAGCAGTACTTC. The encoded protein is CASSPKPLDSYEQYF. V gene TRBV7-2 combines with J gene TRBJ2-7, with D maybe TRBD1 (6 bases). Germline-derived CDR1 and CDR2 are SGHTA and FQGNSA. The CDR3 loop spans 15 amino acids. V lost 5 bases to trimming and J lost 3 bases, with 17 bases between them.